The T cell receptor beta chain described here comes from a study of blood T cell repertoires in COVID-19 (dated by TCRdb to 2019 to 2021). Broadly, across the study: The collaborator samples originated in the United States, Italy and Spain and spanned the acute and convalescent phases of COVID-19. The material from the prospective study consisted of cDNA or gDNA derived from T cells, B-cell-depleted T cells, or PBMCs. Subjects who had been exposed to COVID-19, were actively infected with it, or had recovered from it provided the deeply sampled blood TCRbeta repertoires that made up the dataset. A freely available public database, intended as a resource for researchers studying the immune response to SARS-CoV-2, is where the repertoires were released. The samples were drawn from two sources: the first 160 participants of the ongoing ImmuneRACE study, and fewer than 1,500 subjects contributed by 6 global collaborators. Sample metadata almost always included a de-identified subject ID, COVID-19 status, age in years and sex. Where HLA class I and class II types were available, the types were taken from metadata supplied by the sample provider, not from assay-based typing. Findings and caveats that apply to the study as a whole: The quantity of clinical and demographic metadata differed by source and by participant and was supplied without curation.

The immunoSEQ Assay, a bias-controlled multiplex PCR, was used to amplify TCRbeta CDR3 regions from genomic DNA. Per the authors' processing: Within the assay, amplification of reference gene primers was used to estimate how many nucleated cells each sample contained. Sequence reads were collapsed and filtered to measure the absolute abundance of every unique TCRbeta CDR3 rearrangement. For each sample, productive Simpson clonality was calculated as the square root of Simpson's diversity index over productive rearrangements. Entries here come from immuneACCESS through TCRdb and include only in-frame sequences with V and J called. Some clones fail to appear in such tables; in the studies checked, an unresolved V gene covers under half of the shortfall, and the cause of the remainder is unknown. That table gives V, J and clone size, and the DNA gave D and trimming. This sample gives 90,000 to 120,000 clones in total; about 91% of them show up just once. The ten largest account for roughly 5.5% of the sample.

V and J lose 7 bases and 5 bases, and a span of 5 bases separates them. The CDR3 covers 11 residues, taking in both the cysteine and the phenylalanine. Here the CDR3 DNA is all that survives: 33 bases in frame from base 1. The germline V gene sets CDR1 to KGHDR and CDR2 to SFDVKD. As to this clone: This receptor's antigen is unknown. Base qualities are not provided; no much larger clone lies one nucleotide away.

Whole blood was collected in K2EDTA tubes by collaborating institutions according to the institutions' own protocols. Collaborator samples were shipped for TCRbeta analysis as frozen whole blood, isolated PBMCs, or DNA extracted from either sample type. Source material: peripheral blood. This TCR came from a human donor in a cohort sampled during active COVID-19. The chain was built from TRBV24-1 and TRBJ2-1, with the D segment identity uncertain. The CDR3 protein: CATRQNNEQFF. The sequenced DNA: TGTGCCACCAGGCAGAACAATGAGCAGTTCTTC.